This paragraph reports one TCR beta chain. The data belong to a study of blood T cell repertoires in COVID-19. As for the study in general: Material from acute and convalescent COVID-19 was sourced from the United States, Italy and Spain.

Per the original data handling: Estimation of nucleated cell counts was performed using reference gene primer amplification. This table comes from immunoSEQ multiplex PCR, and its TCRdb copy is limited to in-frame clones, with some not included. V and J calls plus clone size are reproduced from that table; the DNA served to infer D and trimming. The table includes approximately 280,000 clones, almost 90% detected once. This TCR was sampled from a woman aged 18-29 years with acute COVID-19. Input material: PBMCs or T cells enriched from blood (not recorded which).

The CDR3 reads CASSPPSELKETQYF. The CDR3 DNA sequence: TGTGCCAGCAGCCCGCCTAGCGAGCTAAAAGAGACCCAGTACTTC. This sequence joins TRBV11-3 and TRBJ2-5; the D gene is possibly TRBD2 (6 bases). There are 15 residues in the CDR3. Trimming shortened V by 5 bases and J by 3 bases, and 16 bases separated the two germline ends. CDR1 is SGHNT, CDR2 YENEEA, per germline.